This entry is about one TCR beta chain. The sample belongs to a study of blood T cell repertoires in COVID-19. Original processing notes: Nucleated cell number was recorded as an estimate derived from reference gene primer amplification. The method was immunoSEQ multiplex PCR; TCRdb's version includes in-frame clones alone and lacks a portion of them. V, J and clone size derive from that table, while D and trimming were established from the DNA sequence. Among about 320,000 clones listed, 90% were seen once. The ends were cut back, 3 bases at V and 7 bases at J, with 7 bases in the middle. Germline CDR1 is MNHNS and CDR2 is SASEGT. This CDR3 comprises 12 residues.

The sequence derives from a man aged 55 to 70 who had recovered from COVID-19. The sample taken for sequencing was PBMCs or T cells enriched from blood (not recorded which). The rearrangement links TRBV6-1 to TRBJ2-1; D unclear. The CDR3 protein is CASSDERNEQFF. In nucleotides, the CDR3 is TGTGCCAGCAGTGACGAGAGAAATGAGCAGTTCTTC.